What follows are 8 T cell receptor beta chains derived from one specimen sequenced in a study of T cells after yellow fever vaccination. Via MiXCR, TCRdb re-called the 5' RACE reads, giving one row per CDR3 protein. The top ten clones hold approximately 0.94% of a sample with around 25,000 distinct CDR3 sequences, less than 4% of them seen once. The sample consisted of PBMCs, either bulk or a sorted T-cell subset (CD4+, CD8+, memory, or dextramer-sorted; not recorded which), taken about 41 days after the first yellow fever vaccination. The receptor source for this set is a man younger than 30 who received the YFV17D yellow fever vaccine.

Worth noting for this clonotype: It may be a read error: a sequence one base away is much more abundant. The chain carries TRBV20-1 and TRBJ2-2; tentatively, D is TRBD2 (5 bases). The CDR3 consists of 15 residues. Trimming shortened V by 0 bases and J by 6 bases, and 14 bases separated the two germline ends. Germline-derived CDR1 and CDR2 are DFQATT and SNEGSKA (reference sequence). CDR3 bases: TGCAGTGCTAGAGATCCGTTCGGGAAGGCCGGGGAGCTGTTTTTT. Protein: CSARDPFGKAGELFF.

The table lists this clonotype with many counts. This rearrangement joins TRBV5-1 to TRBJ2-7; either TRBD1 or TRBD2 may fit D (6 bases each). Germline loops: CDR1 SGHRS, CDR2 YFSETQ. This CDR3 spans 14 amino acids. The V end lost 4 bases, the J end lost 2 bases, and 13 bases lay between the germline ends. CDR3: CASSPGGSPYEQYV. Here the CDR3 DNA reads TGCGCCAGCAGCCCCGGGGGCTCTCCCTACGAGCAGTACGTC.

In this sample, this clonotype turned up many times. The CDR3 spells CASSSTSPFGNTIYF. The CDR3 DNA reads TGTGCCAGCAGCTCGACGAGCCCCTTTGGAAACACCATATATTTT. This rearrangement joins TRBV5-6 to TRBJ1-3, with D unclear. Looked up from germline, CDR1 is SGHDT and CDR2 is YYEEEE. The ends were cut back, 3 bases at V and 3 bases at J, with 13 bases in the middle. CDR3 size: 15 residues.

This clonotype was seen ten or more times. The chain links TRBV5-1 to TRBJ1-6; D gene ambiguous. The CDR3 spans 14 residues. Trimming took off 0 bases at V and 9 bases at J, with 10 bases between the two ends. Germline values: CDR1 SGHRS, CDR2 YFSETQ. In DNA, the CDR3 is TGCGCCAGCAGCTTGGGTACAGCCCTTTCACCCCTCCACTTT. Protein: CASSLGTALSPLHF.

Ten or more counts support this clonotype. The rearrangement uses TRBV7-3 and TRBJ2-2; D call uncertain. The germline V gene has CDR1 SGHTA and CDR2 FQGTGA. V gave up 9 bases and J gave up 0 bases, with 8 bases separating them. The CDR3 is 13 residues long. The CDR3 sequence: CASSSSNTGELFF. The DNA for the CDR3 is TGTGCCAGTAGTAGTTCGAACACCGGGGAGCTGTTTTTT.

This clonotype was seen at least ten times. V gene TRBV5-1 combines with J gene TRBJ2-7; TRBD1 or TRBD2 may be the D gene (5 bases each). CDR3 length: 12 amino acids. CDR1 is SGHRS and CDR2 is YFSETQ in the germline V gene. V was cut by 7 bases and J by 1 base, with 9 bases left in between. The CDR3 reads CASRDPSYEQYF. Written as DNA, the CDR3 is TGCGCCAGCCGGGACCCTTCCTACGAGCAGTACTTC.

This clonotype was counted at least ten times. The V and J genes are TRBV3-1 and TRBJ2-5, with D unresolved. V shed 0 bases and J shed 7 bases, with 3 bases lying between them. CDR1 and CDR2 from the germline V gene are LGHDT and YNNKEL (reference sequence). The CDR3 covers 11 residues. The CDR3 here is CASSQDVTQYF. CDR3 bases: TGTGCCAGCAGCCAAGACGTGACCCAGTACTTC.

In its sample, this clonotype was seen many times. This chain links TRBV6-2 or TRBV6-3 with TRBJ1-5; a weak D match, TRBD1 (6 bases). V was shortened by 5 bases and J by 6 bases, with 11 bases between the two germline ends. The CDR3 covers 13 residues. Germline V gene lookup returns CDR1 MNHEY and CDR2 SVGEGT. In DNA, the CDR3 is TGTGCCAGCAGTCAAACAGGGTTTCAGCCCCAGCATTTT. Protein sequence: CASSQTGFQPQHF.